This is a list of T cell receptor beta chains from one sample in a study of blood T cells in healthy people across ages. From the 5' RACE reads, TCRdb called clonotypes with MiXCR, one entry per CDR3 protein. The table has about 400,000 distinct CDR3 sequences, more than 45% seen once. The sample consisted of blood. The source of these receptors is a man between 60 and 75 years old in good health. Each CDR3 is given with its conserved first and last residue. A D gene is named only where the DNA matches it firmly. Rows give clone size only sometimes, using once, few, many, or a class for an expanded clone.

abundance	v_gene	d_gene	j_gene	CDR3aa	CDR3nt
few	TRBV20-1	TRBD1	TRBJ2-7	CSAGRRQGAYEQYF	TGCAGTGCTGGGCGTAGACAGGGAGCCTACGAGCAGTACTTC
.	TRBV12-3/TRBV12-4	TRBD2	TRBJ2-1	CASSFEAGTYNEQFF	TGTGCCAGCAGTTTTGAAGCGGGGACCTACAATGAGCAGTTCTTC
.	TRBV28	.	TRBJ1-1	CASSSQGGNIEAFF	TGTGCCAGCAGTTCCCAGGGAGGGAACATTGAAGCTTTCTTT
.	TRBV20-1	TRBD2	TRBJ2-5	CSARSLAGGETQYF	TGCAGTGCTAGGTCCTTAGCGGGAGGAGAGACCCAGTACTTC
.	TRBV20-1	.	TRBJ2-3	CSARSPGSQRAPTDTQYF	TGCAGTGCTAGGTCCCCGGGGTCTCAGCGGGCCCCTACAGATACGCAGTATTTT
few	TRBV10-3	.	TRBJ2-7	CAISGQTVGNEQYF	TGTGCCATCAGTGGACAAACCGTTGGCAACGAGCAGTACTTC
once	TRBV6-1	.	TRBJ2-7	CASSEVWAHEQYF	TGTGCCAGCAGTGAAGTGTGGGCCCACGAGCAGTACTTC
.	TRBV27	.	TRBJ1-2	CASSFVGRDDGYTF	TGTGCCAGCAGTTTTGTCGGCAGGGACGATGGCTACACCTTC
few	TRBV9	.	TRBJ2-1	CASSVAVGSYNEQFF	TGTGCCAGCAGCGTAGCCGTCGGATCCTACAATGAGCAGTTCTTC
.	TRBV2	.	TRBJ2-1	CASSTGRGNEQFF	TGTGCCAGCAGCACAGGGAGGGGCAATGAGCAGTTCTTC
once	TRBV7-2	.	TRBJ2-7	CASSLAEGGYEQYF	TGTGCCAGCAGCTTAGCGGAAGGGGGCTACGAGCAGTACTTC
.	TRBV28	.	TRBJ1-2	CASRVPHGGGGYTF	TGTGCCAGCAGAGTACCCCACGGGGGCGGTGGCTACACCTTC
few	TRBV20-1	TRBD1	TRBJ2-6	CSATTGGNSGANVLTF	TGCAGTGCTACGACAGGGGGAAACTCTGGGGCCAACGTCCTGACTTTC
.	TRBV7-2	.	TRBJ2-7	CASSLDSRGARYEQYF	TGTGCCAGCAGCTTAGATAGCAGGGGGGCTCGGTACGAGCAGTACTTC
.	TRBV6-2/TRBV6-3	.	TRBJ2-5	CASSYDQGFQETQYF	TGTGCCAGCAGCTATGACCAGGGCTTTCAAGAGACCCAGTACTTC
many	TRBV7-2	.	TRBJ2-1	CASSPMASSYNEQFF	TGTGCCAGCAGCCCAATGGCCAGCTCCTACAATGAGCAGTTCTTC
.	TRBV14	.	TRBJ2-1	CTSSQVRTLASYNEQFF	TGTACCAGCAGCCAGGTTCGGACCCTAGCCTCCTACAATGAGCAGTTCTTC
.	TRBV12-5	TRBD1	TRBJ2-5	CASGLETGAQETQYF	TGTGCTAGTGGTTTGGAAACAGGGGCCCAAGAGACCCAGTACTTC
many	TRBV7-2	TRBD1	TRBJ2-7	CASSQSGTETYEQYF	TGTGCCAGCAGCCAATCCGGGACAGAAACCTACGAGCAGTACTTC
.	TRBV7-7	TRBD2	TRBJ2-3	CASSSGTSHTDTQYF	TGTGCTAGCAGCTCCGGGACTAGCCATACAGATACGCAGTATTTT
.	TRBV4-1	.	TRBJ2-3	CASSQGGNGRVNPPNTQYF	TGCGCCAGCAGCCAAGGGGGTAATGGAAGGGTAAATCCCCCTAATACGCAGTATTTT
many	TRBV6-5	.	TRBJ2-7	CASSYQQSYEQYF	TGTGCCAGCAGTTACCAACAGTCCTACGAGCAGTACTTC
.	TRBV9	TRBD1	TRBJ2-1	CASSSGTGVHNEQFF	TGTGCCAGCAGTAGTGGGACAGGGGTCCACAATGAGCAGTTCTTC
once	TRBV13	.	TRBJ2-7	CASSLVGLGQYF	TGTGCCAGCAGCTTAGTTGGACTCGGGCAGTACTTC
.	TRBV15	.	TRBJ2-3	CATSRGDTDTQYF	TGTGCCACCAGCAGAGGTGACACAGATACGCAGTATTTT
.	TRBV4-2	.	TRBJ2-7	CASSQGPGHYEQYF	TGTGCCAGCAGCCAAGGGCCGGGACACTACGAGCAGTACTTC